Each of the 16 T cell receptor beta chains below was sequenced from the same sample in a study of vaccination effects on CD4 cells after COVID-19 (dated by TCRdb to 2021 to 2024). After roughly 11 days of culture, CD4+ T cells were isolated with the EasySep CD4+ T cell isolation kit. Preparation of the library involved the immunoSEQ multiplex PCR assay. Held by TCRdb, this immuneACCESS table contains in-frame sequences only and omits some clones. Under half of the omission traces to an unresolved V gene where checked; the cause of the rest is unknown. The sample table contains more than 45,000 clones; only one count was recorded for around 80% of them. The ten top clones hold around 2.9% of the sample. Their specific antigens are unknown. The sequenced sample was CD4+ T cells from PBMCs cultured without peptide, obtained before COVID-19 vaccination. The receptors originated from a human donor who received a COVID-19 vaccine.

The chain employs TRBV2 and TRBJ1-3, with D maybe TRBD1 (5 bases). The CDR3 spans 15 residues. V lost 6 bases and J 3 bases, leaving 15 bases between the germline ends. CDR1 is SNHLY, CDR2 FYNNEI, per germline. The CDR3: CASRLTVFDGNTIYF. The CDR3, as DNA: TGTGCCAGCAGGTTGACAGTATTCGATGGAAACACCATATATTTT.

V and J are TRBV3-1 (or the pseudogene TRBV3-2) and TRBJ2-1; a possible D gene is TRBD2 (5 bases). V shed 8 bases and J shed 7 bases, with 18 bases lying between them. The germline V gene encodes CDR1 LGHDT and CDR2 YNNKEL (reference sequence). There are 14 residues in the CDR3. The DNA of the CDR3 is TGTGCCAGCGCACCCCTAGCAAAGGCTAATGAGCAGTTCTTC. The encoded protein is CASAPLAKANEQFF.

This rearrangement joins TRBV5-8 to TRBJ2-7; no definite D call. The CDR3 runs to 15 residues. V dropped 2 bases and J dropped 1 base, with 13 bases sitting between them. The germline V gene has CDR1 SGHTS and CDR2 YDEGEE. DNA of the CDR3: TGTGCCAGCAGCTTTGAGCAGGTAGGGTCCTACGAGCAGTACGTC. It is translated as CASSFEQVGSYEQYV.

The genes are TRBV11-3 and TRBJ2-7; D may be TRBD2 (5 bases). The CDR3 totals 15 residues. The germline V gene has CDR1 SGHNT and CDR2 YENEEA. Between the trimmed V and J ends, which lost 4 bases and 3 bases, there was a span of 16 bases. CDR3 sequence reads: CASSSSGVILYEQYV. The CDR3 nucleotides read TGTGCCAGCAGCTCATCCGGGGTCATTCTCTACGAGCAGTACGTC.

The V and J genes are TRBV3-1 (or the pseudogene TRBV3-2) and TRBJ2-6, with D perhaps TRBD1 (6 bases). In germline, CDR1 is LGHDT, CDR2 YNNKEL (reference sequence). The CDR3 has 15 residues. V dropped 4 bases and J dropped 1 base, with 8 bases sitting between them. The CDR3, as DNA: TGTGCCAGCAGCCGAGACAGGTCTGGGGCCAACGTCCTGACTTTC. Encoded protein: CASSRDRSGANVLTF.

The chain is built from TRBV19 and TRBJ1-5, with a weak D call TRBD1 (6 bases). Trimming left V 5 bases short and J 7 bases short, with 15 bases between. From germline, CDR1 is LNHDA and CDR2 SQIVND (reference sequence). The CDR3 runs 14 residues. The CDR3 sequence is CASSVSGAGQPQHF. CDR3 DNA sequence: TGTGCCAGTAGTGTTTCGGGGGCAGGGCAGCCCCAGCATTTT. The full variable domain, completed using reference TRBV19 and TRBJ1-5, is DGGITQSPKYLFRKEGQNVTLSCEQNLNHDAMYWYRQDPGQGLRLIYYSQIVNDFQKGDIAEGYSVSREKKESFPLTVTSAQKNPTAFYLCASSVSGAGQPQHFGDGTRLSIL.

V is TRBV2 and J is TRBJ1-1; no clear D gene. Trimming removed 3 bases from V and 1 base from J, with 6 bases in between. The CDR3 length is 13 residues. The germline V gene encodes CDR1 SNHLY and CDR2 FYNNEI. In DNA form, the CDR3 reads TGTGCCAGCAGTGAGCGCTCGAACACTGAAGCTTTCTTT. As protein: CASSERSNTEAFF.

The V call is TRBV7-2, the J call TRBJ2-2; D gene uncertain. The V end lost 1 base, the J end lost 0 bases, and 12 bases lay between the germline ends. The CDR3 covers 17 residues. CDR1 and CDR2 from the germline V gene are SGHTA and FQGNSA. DNA of the CDR3: TGTGCCAGCAGCTTAGGATACACCGTCCCGAACACCGGGGAGCTGTTTTTT. It specifies CASSLGYTVPNTGELFF.

The gene calls are TRBV7-8 and TRBJ1-6; tentatively, D is TRBD1 (5 bases). Germline V gives CDR1 SGHVS, CDR2 FQNEAQ. With 4 bases removed from V and 7 bases from J, the gap between germline ends came to 17 bases. The CDR3 covers 16 residues. CDR3 protein: CASSSFSGTQNSPLHF. The CDR3 DNA reads TGTGCCAGCAGCTCGTTTTCCGGGACGCAGAATTCACCCCTCCACTTT.

This chain's CDR3 is CSAQTSGANNEQFF. CDR3 DNA: TGCAGCGCCCAGACTAGCGGAGCAAACAATGAGCAGTTCTTC. The chain joins TRBV29-1 to TRBJ2-1; 9 bases map to TRBD2. The CDR3 has 14 residues. J gave up 5 bases and V 7 bases, and 9 bases lay outside the gene matches. Germline V gives CDR1 SQVTM, CDR2 ANQGSEA.

This chain joins TRBV6-5 and TRBJ2-7; TRBD1 might be the D (5 bases). Germline V CDR1 and CDR2: MNHEY, SVGAGI. The V gene lost 6 bases and the J gene lost 0 bases, with 9 bases spanning the gap. The CDR3 is 13 amino acids. The CDR3 region has the DNA TGTGCCAGCAGGGGTGACAGCTCCTACGAGCAGTACGTC. Translation gives CASRGDSSYEQYV.

The chain links TRBV6-5 to TRBJ1-2; perhaps TRBD1 as D (5 bases). From germline, CDR1 is MNHEY and CDR2 SVGAGI. Between the trimmed V and J ends, which lost 5 bases and 4 bases, there was a span of 11 bases. The CDR3 has 13 residues. The DNA of the CDR3 is TGTGCCAGCAGTCCCAGGGAAAGCTATGGCTACACCTTC. Residues: CASSPRESYGYTF.

As for this clone: This sample also contains other DNA sequences that code for the same CDR3. The rearrangement joins TRBV2 to TRBJ1-2, with TRBD1 as a possible D gene (5 bases). Trimming removed 6 bases at V and 8 bases at J, with 19 bases between. Germline V CDR1 and CDR2: SNHLY, FYNNEI. The CDR3 has 14 residues. The DNA for the CDR3 is TGTGCCAGCAGGGGGGACGCACAACTGGTCGGCTACACCTTC. Amino acid sequence: CASRGDAQLVGYTF.

This clone appeared a few times. The chain has TRBV9 and TRBJ1-2; D remains unclear. The germline V gene has CDR1 SGDLS and CDR2 YYNGEE. The germline V and J ends were trimmed by 1 base and 3 bases, with 13 bases remaining between them. This CDR3 is 15 amino acids long. CDR3 sequence (DNA): TGTGCCAGCAGCGTATCGGCGGTGGGTGACTATGGCTACACCTTC. Protein product: CASSVSAVGDYGYTF.

The chain links TRBV6-5 to TRBJ1-1, with D perhaps TRBD1 (6 bases). The CDR3 spans 14 residues. Germline V lookup: CDR1 MNHEY, CDR2 SVGAGI. Trimming pared 0 bases from V and 2 bases from J, leaving 7 bases between. CDR3 in amino acids: CASSYSGGNTEAFF. CDR3 nucleotide sequence: TGTGCCAGCAGTTACTCCGGGGGCAACACTGAAGCTTTCTTT.

The chain couples TRBV2 to TRBJ1-1; D unclear. CDR1 is SNHLY, CDR2 FYNNEI, per germline. V lost 1 base and J lost 10, with 10 bases in between. This CDR3 has 12 amino acids. This chain's CDR3 is CASSEGETGAFF. CDR3 sequence (DNA): TGTGCCAGCAGTGAAGGGGAGACGGGAGCTTTCTTT.